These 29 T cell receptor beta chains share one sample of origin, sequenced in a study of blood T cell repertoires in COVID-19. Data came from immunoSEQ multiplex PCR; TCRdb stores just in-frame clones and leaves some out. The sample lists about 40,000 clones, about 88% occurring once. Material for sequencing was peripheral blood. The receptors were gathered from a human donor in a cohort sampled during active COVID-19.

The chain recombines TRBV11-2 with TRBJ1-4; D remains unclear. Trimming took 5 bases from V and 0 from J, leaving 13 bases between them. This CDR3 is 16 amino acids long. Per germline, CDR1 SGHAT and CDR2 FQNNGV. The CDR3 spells CASSPYGDPTNEKLFF. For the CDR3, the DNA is TGTGCCAGCAGCCCGTACGGGGATCCAACTAATGAAAAACTGTTTTTT.

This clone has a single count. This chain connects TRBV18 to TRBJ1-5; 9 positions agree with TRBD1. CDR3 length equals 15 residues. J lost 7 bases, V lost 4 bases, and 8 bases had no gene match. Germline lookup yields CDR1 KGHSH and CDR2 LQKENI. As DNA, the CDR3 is TGTGCCAGCTCACAAACAGGGGGCTGGTTGCAGCCCCAGCATTTT. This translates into CASSQTGGWLQPQHF.

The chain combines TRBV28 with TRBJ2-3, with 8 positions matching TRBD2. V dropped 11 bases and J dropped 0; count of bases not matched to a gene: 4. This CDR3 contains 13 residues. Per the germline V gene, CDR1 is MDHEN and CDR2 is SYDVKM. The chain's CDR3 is CAGAGGSTDTQYF. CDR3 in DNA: TGTGCCGGCGCGGGGGGTAGCACAGATACGCAGTATTTT.

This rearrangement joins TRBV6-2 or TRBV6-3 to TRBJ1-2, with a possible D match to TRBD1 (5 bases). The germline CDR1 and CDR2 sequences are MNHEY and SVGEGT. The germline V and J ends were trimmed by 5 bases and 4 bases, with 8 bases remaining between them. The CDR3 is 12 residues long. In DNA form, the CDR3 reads TGTGCCAGCAGTCAAGACAGCTATGGCTACACCTTC. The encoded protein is CASSQDSYGYTF.

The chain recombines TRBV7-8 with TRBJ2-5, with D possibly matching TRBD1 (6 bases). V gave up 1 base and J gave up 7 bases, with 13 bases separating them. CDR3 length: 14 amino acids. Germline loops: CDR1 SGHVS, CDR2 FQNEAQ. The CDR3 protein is CASSLVSLRGTQYF. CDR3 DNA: TGTGCCAGCAGCTTAGTATCCCTCAGGGGGACCCAGTACTTC.

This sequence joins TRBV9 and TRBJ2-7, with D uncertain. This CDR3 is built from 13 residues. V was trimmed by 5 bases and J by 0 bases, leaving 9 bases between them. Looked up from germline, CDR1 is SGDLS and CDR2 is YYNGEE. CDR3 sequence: CASSERPSYEQYF. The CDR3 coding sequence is TGTGCCAGCAGTGAGCGCCCCTCCTACGAGCAGTACTTC. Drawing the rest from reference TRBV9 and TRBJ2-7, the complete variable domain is DSGVTQTPKHLITATGQRVTLRCSPRSGDLSVYWYQQSLDQGLQFLIQYYNGEERAKGNILERFSAQQFPDLHSELNLSSLELGDSALYFCASSERPSYEQYFGPGTRLTVT.

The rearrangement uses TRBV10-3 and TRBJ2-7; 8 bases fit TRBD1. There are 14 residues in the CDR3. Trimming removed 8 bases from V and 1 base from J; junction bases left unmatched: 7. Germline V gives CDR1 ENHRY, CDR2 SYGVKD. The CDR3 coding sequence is TGTGCCATCCGGGGGACAGGCGAGTCCTACGAGCAGTACTTC. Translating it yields CAIRGTGESYEQYF.

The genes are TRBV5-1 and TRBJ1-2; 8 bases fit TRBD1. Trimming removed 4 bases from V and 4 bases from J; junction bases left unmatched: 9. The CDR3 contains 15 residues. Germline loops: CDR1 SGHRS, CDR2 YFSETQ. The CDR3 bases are TGCGCCAGCAGCCAGACAGGGGAGGACTTCTATGGCTACACCTTC. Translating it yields CASSQTGEDFYGYTF.

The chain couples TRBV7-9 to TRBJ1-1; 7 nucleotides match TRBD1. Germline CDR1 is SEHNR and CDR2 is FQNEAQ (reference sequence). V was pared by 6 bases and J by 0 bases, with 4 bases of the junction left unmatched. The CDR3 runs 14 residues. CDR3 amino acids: CASSRQGLNTEAFF. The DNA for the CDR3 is TGTGCCAGCAGTAGACAGGGTCTGAACACTGAAGCTTTCTTT.

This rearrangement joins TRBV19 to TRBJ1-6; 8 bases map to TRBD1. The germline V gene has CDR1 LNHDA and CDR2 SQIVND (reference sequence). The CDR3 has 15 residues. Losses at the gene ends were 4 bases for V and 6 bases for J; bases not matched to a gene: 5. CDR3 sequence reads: CASSTTGTGNSPLHF. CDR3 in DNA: TGTGCCAGTAGTACGACCGGGACAGGTAATTCACCCCTCCACTTT. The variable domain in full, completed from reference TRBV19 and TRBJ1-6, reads DGGITQSPKYLFRKEGQNVTLSCEQNLNHDAMYWYRQDPGQGLRLIYYSQIVNDFQKGDIAEGYSVSREKKESFPLTVTSAQKNPTAFYLCASSTTGTGNSPLHFGNGTRLTVT.

CDR3 loop: CASSTRGGRNEQFF. The CDR3 DNA follows: TGTGCCAGCAGCACGCGGGGGGGCCGGAATGAGCAGTTCTTC. V is TRBV7-2 and J is TRBJ2-1; 9 bases line up with TRBD2. After removal of 5 bases from V and 7 bases from J, the junction contained 6 bases not matched to a gene. The germline gives CDR1 SGHTA, CDR2 FQGNSA. CDR3 length equals 14 residues.

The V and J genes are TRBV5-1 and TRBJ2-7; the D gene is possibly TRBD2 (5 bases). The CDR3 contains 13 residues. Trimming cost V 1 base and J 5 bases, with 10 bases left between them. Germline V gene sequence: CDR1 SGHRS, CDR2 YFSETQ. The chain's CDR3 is CASSLPGSNEQYF. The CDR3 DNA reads TGCGCCAGCAGCTTGCCGGGGTCGAACGAGCAGTACTTC.

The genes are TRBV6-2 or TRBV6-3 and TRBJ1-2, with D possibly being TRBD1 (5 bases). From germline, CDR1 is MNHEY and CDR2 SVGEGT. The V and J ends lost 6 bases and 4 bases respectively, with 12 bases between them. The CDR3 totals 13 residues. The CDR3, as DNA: TGTGCCAGCAGCGTTACAGGTTCCTATGGCTACACCTTC. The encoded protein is CASSVTGSYGYTF.

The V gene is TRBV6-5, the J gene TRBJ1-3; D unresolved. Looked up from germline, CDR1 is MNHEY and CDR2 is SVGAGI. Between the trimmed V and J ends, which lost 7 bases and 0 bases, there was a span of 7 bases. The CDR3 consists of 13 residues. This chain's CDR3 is CASTESSGNTIYF. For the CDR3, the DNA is TGTGCCAGCACCGAGAGCTCTGGAAACACCATATATTTT.

The DNA of the CDR3 is TGTGCCAGCAGCTTCTCGACTTCAACGGATACGCAGTATTTT. Translated: CASSFSTSTDTQYF. The V gene is TRBV5-4, the J gene TRBJ2-3; D is unclear. From germline, CDR1 is SGHNT and CDR2 YYREEE (reference sequence). V was shortened by 2 bases and J by 6 bases, with 13 bases between the two germline ends. This CDR3 comprises 14 residues.

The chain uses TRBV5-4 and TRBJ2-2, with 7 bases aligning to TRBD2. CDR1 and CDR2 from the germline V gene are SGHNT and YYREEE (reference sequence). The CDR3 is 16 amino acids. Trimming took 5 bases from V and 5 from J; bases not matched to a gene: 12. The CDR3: CASSQGGGRRTGELFF. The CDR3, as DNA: TGTGCCAGCAGTCAGGGCGGGGGTCGGAGGACCGGGGAGCTGTTTTTT.

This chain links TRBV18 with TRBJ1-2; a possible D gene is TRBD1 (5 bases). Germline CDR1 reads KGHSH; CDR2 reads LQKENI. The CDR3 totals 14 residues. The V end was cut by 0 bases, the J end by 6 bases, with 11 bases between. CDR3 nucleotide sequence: TGTGCCAGCTCACCACCGGGAGGGACCGATGGCTACACCTTC. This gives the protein CASSPPGGTDGYTF. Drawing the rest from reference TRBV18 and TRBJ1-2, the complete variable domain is NAGVMQNPRHLVRRRGQEARLRCSPMKGHSHVYWYRQLPEEGLKFMVYLQKENIIDESGMPKERFSAEFPKEGPSILRIQQVVRGDSAAYFCASSPPGGTDGYTFGSGTRLTVV.

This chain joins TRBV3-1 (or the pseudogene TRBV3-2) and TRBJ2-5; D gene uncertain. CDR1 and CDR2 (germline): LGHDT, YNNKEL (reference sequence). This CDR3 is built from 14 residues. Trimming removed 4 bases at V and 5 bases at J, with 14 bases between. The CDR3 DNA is TGTGCCAGCAGCCCTCGCTGGGTGGAGGAGACCCAGTACTTC. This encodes CASSPRWVEETQYF.

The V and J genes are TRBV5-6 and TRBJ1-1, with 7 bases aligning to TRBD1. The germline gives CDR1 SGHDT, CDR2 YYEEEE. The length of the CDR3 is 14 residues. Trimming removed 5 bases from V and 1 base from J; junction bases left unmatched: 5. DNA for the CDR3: TGTGCCAGCAGGAGGGGGCTTGGGAACACTGAAGCTTTCTTT. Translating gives CASRRGLGNTEAFF.

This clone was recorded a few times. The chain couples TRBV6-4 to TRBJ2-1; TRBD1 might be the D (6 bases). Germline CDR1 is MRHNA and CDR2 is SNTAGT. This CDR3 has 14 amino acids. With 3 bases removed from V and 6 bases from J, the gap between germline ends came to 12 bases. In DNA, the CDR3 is TGTGCCAGCAGTGAAGACAGGAACCTCAATGAGCAGTTCTTC. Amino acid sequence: CASSEDRNLNEQFF.

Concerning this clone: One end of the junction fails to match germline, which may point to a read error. The CDR3: CASSLGPLGHPRDF. CDR3 sequence (DNA): TGTGCCAGCAGCTTGGGTCCATTGGGTCATCCCCGGGACTTC. This rearrangement joins TRBV5-4 to TRBJ2-7; D gene ambiguous. The CDR3 is 14 amino acids. CDR1 SGHNT and CDR2 YYREEE come from the germline V gene (reference sequence).

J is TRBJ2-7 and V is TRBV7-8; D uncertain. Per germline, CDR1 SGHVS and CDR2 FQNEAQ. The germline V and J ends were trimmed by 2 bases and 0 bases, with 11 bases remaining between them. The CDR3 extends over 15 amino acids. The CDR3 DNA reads TGTGCCAGCAGCTTACTGAGGAGCTCCTCCTACGAGCAGTACTTC. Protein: CASSLLRSSSYEQYF. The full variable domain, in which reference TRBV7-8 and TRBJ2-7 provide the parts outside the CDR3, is GAGVSQSPRYKVAKRGQDVALRCDPISGHVSLFWYQQALGQGPEFLTYFQNEAQLDKSGLPSDRFFAERPEGSVSTLKIQRTQQEDSAVYLCASSLLRSSSYEQYFGPGTRLTVT.

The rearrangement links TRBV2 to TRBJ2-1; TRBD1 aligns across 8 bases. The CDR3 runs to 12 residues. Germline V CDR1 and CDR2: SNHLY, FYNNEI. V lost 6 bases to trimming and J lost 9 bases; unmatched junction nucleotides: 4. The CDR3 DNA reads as TGTGCCAGCAGGAATGACAGGGGTGAGCAGTTCTTC. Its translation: CASRNDRGEQFF.

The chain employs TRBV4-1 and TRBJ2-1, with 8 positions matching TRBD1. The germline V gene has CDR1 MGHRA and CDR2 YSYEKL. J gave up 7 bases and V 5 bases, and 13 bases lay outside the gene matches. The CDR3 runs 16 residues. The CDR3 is CASSTLGTGPHNEQFF. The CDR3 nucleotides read TGCGCCAGCAGCACCCTCGGGACAGGACCTCATAATGAGCAGTTCTTC.

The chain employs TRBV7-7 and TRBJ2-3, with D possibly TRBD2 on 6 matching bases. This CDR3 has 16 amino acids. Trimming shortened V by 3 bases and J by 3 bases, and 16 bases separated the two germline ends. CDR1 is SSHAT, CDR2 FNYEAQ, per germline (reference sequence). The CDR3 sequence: CASSFGSPGGTDTQYF. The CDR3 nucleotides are TGTGCCAGCAGCTTCGGGTCTCCAGGAGGGACAGATACGCAGTATTTT.

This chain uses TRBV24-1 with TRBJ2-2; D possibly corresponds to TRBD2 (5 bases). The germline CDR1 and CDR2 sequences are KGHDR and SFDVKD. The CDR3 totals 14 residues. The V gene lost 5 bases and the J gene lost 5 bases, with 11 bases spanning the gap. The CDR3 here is CATSAGRGTGELFF. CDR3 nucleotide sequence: TGTGCCACCAGTGCCGGGCGCGGGACCGGGGAGCTGTTTTTT.

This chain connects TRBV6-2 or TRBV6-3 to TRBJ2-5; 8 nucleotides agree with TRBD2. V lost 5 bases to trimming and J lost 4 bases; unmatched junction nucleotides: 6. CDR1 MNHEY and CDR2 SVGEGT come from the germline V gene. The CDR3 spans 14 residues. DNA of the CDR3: TGTGCCAGCAGTATCCGACTAGCGATAGAGACCCAGTACTTC. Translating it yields CASSIRLAIETQYF.

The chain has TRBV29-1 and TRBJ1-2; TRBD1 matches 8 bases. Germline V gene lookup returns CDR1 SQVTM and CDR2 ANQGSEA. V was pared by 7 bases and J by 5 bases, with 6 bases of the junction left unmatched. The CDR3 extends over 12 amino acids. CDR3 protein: CSAIQGDYGYTF. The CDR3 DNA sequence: TGCAGCGCCATACAGGGGGATTATGGCTACACCTTC.

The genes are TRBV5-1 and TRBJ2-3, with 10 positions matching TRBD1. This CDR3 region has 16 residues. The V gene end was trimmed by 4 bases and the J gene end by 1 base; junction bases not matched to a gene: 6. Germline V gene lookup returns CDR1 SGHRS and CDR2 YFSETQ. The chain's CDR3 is CASSPSGTGGTDTQYF. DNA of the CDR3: TGCGCCAGCAGCCCATCCGGGACAGGGGGCACAGATACGCAGTATTTT.